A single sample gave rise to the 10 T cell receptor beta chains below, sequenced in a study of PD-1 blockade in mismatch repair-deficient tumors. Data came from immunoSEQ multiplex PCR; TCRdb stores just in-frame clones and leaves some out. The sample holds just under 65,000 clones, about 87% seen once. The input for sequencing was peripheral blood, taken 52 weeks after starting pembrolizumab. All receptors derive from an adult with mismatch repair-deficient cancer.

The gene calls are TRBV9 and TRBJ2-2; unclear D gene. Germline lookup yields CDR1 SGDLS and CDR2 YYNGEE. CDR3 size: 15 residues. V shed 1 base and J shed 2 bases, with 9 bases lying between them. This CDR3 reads CASSVIRLNTGELFF. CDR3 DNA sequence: TGTGCCAGCAGCGTAATCCGACTTAACACCGGGGAGCTGTTTTTT.

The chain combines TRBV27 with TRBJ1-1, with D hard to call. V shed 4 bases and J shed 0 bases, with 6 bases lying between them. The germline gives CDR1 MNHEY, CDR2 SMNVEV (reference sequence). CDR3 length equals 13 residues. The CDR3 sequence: CASSYFLNTEAFF. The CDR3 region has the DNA TGTGCCAGCAGTTACTTTCTGAACACTGAAGCTTTCTTT.

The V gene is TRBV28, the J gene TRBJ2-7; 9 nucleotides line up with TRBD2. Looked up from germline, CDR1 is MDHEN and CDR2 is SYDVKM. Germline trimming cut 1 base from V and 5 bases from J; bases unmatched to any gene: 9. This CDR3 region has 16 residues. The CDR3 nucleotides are TGTGCCAGCAGTTTATATAGCGGGGGCGTCTCTAACGAGCAGTACTTC. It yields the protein CASSLYSGGVSNEQYF.

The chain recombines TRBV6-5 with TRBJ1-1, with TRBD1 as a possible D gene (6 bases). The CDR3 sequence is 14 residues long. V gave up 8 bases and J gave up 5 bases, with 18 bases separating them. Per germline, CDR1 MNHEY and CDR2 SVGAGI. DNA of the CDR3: TGTGCCAGCGGGTTACAGGGTGCCGGGACTGAAGCTTTCTTT. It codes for CASGLQGAGTEAFF.

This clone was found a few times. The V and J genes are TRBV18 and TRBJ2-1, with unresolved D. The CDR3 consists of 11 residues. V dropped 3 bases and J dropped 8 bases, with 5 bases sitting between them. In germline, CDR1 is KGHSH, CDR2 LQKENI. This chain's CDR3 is CASSPSDEQFF. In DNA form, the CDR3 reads TGTGCCAGCTCACCGTCCGATGAGCAGTTCTTC.

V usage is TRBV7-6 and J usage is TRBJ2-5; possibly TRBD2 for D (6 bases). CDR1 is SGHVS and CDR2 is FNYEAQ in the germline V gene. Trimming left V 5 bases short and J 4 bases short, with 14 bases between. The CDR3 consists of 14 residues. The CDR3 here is CASSPGYGGETQYF. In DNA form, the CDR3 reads TGTGCCAGCAGCCCCGGGTACGGGGGAGAGACCCAGTACTTC.

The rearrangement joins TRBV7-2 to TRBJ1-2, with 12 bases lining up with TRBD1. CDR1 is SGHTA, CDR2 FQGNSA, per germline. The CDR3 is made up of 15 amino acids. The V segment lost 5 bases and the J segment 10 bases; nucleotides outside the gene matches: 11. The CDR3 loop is CASSPQPGTGGDYTF. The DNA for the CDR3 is TGTGCCAGCAGCCCACAACCGGGGACAGGGGGCGACTACACCTTC.

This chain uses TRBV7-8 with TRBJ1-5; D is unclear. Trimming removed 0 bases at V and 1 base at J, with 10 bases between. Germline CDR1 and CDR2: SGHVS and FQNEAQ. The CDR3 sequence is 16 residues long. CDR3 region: CASSLAQAESNQPQHF. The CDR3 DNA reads TGTGCCAGCAGCTTAGCGCAGGCGGAGAGCAATCAGCCCCAGCATTTT.

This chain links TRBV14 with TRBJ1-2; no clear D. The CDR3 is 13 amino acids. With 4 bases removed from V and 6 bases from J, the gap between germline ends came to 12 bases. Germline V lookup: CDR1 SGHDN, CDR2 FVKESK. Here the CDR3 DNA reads TGTGCCAGCAGCCGTAGCCGAGGGAATGGCTACACCTTC. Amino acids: CASSRSRGNGYTF.

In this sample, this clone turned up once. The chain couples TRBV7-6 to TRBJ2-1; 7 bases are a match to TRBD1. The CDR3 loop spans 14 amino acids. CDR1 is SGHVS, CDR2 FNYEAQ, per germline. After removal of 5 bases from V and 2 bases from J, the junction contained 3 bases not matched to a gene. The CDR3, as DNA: TGTGCCAGCAGCCTGACAGGGCCCTACAATGAGCAGTTCTTC. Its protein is CASSLTGPYNEQFF.